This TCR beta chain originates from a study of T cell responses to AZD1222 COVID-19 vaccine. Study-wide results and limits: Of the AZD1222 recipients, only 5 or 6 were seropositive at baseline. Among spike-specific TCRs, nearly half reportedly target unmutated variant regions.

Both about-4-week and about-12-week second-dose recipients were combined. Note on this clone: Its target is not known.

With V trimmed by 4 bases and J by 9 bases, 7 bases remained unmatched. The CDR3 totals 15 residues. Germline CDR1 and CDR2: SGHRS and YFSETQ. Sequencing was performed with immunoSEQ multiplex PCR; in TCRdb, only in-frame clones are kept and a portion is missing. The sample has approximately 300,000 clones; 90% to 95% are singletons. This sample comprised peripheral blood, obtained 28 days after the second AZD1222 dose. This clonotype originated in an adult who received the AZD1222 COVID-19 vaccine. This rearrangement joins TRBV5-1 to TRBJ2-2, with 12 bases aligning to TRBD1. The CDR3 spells CASSGGQGAVRELFF. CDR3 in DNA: TGCGCCAGCAGCGGGGGACAGGGGGCCGTCCGGGAGCTGTTTTTT.